The rows below give T cell receptor beta chains drawn from one sample of a study of blood T cell repertoires in COVID-19. Assay: immunoSEQ multiplex PCR; the TCRdb copy retains only in-frame clones and omits some. The sample records 310,000 or so clones, approximately 88% being singletons. The sequenced sample was PBMCs or T cells enriched from blood (not recorded which). All receptors come from a woman younger than 30 who had recovered from COVID-19. The CDR3 runs from the conserved cysteine through the conserved F or W. Each record gives: CDR3 protein, CDR3 DNA, D gene, V gene, clone size, CDR3 length, J gene. D genes are given only for firm matches. Some rows have no size entry. The others give once, few or many, or a class for an expanded clone.

CDR3aa: CASSQGGTRQETQYF; CDR3nt: TGTGCCAGCAGCCAAGGGGGGACACGCCAAGAGACCCAGTACTTC; d_gene: NA; v_gene: TRBV3-1/TRBV3-2; abundance: NA; len: 15; j_gene: TRBJ2-5
CDR3aa: CASSLEPGFLYNEQFF; CDR3nt: TGTGCCAGCAGCTTGGAACCGGGATTTCTATACAATGAGCAGTTCTTC; d_gene: NA; v_gene: TRBV11-2; abundance: NA; len: 16; j_gene: TRBJ2-1
CDR3aa: CASGGVVNTEAFF; CDR3nt: TGTGCCAGCGGGGGGGTCGTGAACACTGAAGCTTTCTTT; d_gene: NA; v_gene: TRBV7-9; abundance: NA; len: 13; j_gene: TRBJ1-1
CDR3aa: CASRPPQTIYGYTF; CDR3nt: TGTGCCAGCAGGCCCCCCCAGACTATCTATGGCTACACCTTC; d_gene: NA; v_gene: TRBV28; abundance: NA; len: 14; j_gene: TRBJ1-2
CDR3aa: CASSVVGQGPLTDTQYF; CDR3nt: TGTGCCAGCAGCGTAGTGGGGCAGGGCCCCCTAACAGATACGCAGTATTTT; d_gene: NA; v_gene: TRBV9; abundance: NA; len: 17; j_gene: TRBJ2-3
CDR3aa: CASTLSNEQFF; CDR3nt: TGTGCCAGCACTCTATCCAATGAGCAGTTCTTC; d_gene: NA; v_gene: TRBV28; abundance: NA; len: 11; j_gene: TRBJ2-1
CDR3aa: CASSLSDRGGKAFF; CDR3nt: TGTGCCAGCAGTCTATCCGACAGGGGGGGGAAAGCTTTCTTT; d_gene: TRBD1; v_gene: TRBV28; abundance: once; len: 14; j_gene: TRBJ1-1
CDR3aa: CASSFQGSDTQYF; CDR3nt: TGTGCCAGCAGCTTCCAGGGGTCAGATACGCAGTATTTT; d_gene: NA; v_gene: TRBV5-8; abundance: NA; len: 13; j_gene: TRBJ2-3
CDR3aa: CASRPDTGTGYIQYF; CDR3nt: TGTGCCAGCAGACCCGATACCGGGACAGGGTACATTCAGTACTTC; d_gene: TRBD1; v_gene: TRBV6-5; abundance: NA; len: 15; j_gene: TRBJ2-4
CDR3aa: CASSFLDRGNTIYF; CDR3nt: TGTGCCAGCAGCTTTTTGGACAGGGGGAACACCATATATTTT; d_gene: TRBD1; v_gene: TRBV5-6; abundance: NA; len: 14; j_gene: TRBJ1-3
CDR3aa: CASSYSPGRVGYTF; CDR3nt: TGTGCCAGCAGTTACTCCCCGGGGAGAGTGGGCTACACCTTC; d_gene: NA; v_gene: TRBV6-5; abundance: NA; len: 14; j_gene: TRBJ1-2
CDR3aa: CASSWGVTYGYTF; CDR3nt: TGTGCCAGCAGTTGGGGGGTCACCTATGGCTACACCTTC; d_gene: NA; v_gene: TRBV12-3/TRBV12-4; abundance: once; len: 13; j_gene: TRBJ1-2
CDR3aa: CASSQDRYEQYF; CDR3nt: TGTGCTAGCAGCCAGGACAGATACGAGCAGTACTTC; d_gene: NA; v_gene: TRBV3-1/TRBV3-2; abundance: NA; len: 12; j_gene: TRBJ2-7
CDR3aa: CASSQLAGVKFF; CDR3nt: TGCGCCAGCAGCCAACTAGCGGGGGTAAAGTTCTTC; d_gene: TRBD2; v_gene: TRBV4-1; abundance: NA; len: 12; j_gene: TRBJ2-1
CDR3aa: CASSLGVSGDQETQYF; CDR3nt: TGTGCCAGCAGCTTGGGGGTTAGCGGGGACCAAGAGACCCAGTACTTC; d_gene: TRBD2; v_gene: TRBV5-4; abundance: NA; len: 16; j_gene: TRBJ2-5
CDR3aa: CASSQWLAGGTDTQYF; CDR3nt: TGTGCCAGCAGCCAATGGCTAGCGGGGGGCACAGATACGCAGTATTTT; d_gene: TRBD2; v_gene: TRBV3-1/TRBV3-2; abundance: NA; len: 16; j_gene: TRBJ2-3
CDR3aa: CASSPGTGTDTQYF; CDR3nt: TGTGCCAGCAGCCCTGGGACAGGGACGGATACGCAGTATTTT; d_gene: TRBD1; v_gene: TRBV11-3; abundance: NA; len: 14; j_gene: TRBJ2-3
CDR3aa: CASSYSRQTEAFF; CDR3nt: TGTGCCAGCAGTTACTCTAGACAGACTGAAGCTTTCTTT; d_gene: NA; v_gene: TRBV6-5; abundance: NA; len: 13; j_gene: TRBJ1-1
CDR3aa: CASRFHRDRAFFDRNQPQHF; CDR3nt: TGTGCAAGTCGCTTTCACCGGGACAGGGCATTTTTCGATCGCAATCAGCCCCAGCATTTT; d_gene: NA; v_gene: TRBV12-2; abundance: NA; len: 20; j_gene: TRBJ1-5
CDR3aa: CASSYSDSVNTEAFF; CDR3nt: TGTGCCAGCAGTTACTCCGATTCGGTAAACACTGAAGCTTTCTTT; d_gene: NA; v_gene: TRBV6-2/TRBV6-3; abundance: NA; len: 15; j_gene: TRBJ1-1
CDR3aa: CASSRPSETNQPQHF; CDR3nt: TGTGCCAGCAGTCGACCCTCCGAGACAAATCAGCCCCAGCATTTT; d_gene: NA; v_gene: TRBV28; abundance: NA; len: 15; j_gene: TRBJ1-5
CDR3aa: CASSLGDGQAGWGNTIYF; CDR3nt: TGCGCCAGCAGCCTAGGGGATGGGCAGGCCGGATGGGGAAACACCATATATTTT; d_gene: NA; v_gene: TRBV5-1; abundance: NA; len: 18; j_gene: TRBJ1-3
CDR3aa: CASTPSLGQEFYEQYF; CDR3nt: TGTGCCAGCACCCCAAGTTTGGGACAGGAGTTCTACGAGCAGTACTTC; d_gene: TRBD1; v_gene: TRBV27; abundance: NA; len: 16; j_gene: TRBJ2-7
CDR3aa: CASSPLADGSNYEQYF; CDR3nt: TGTGCCAGCAGCCCCCTAGCGGACGGGAGTAACTACGAGCAGTACTTC; d_gene: TRBD2; v_gene: TRBV5-6; abundance: NA; len: 16; j_gene: TRBJ2-7
CDR3aa: CASSDRGQPQHF; CDR3nt: TGTGCCAGCAGCGACAGGGGACAGCCCCAGCATTTT; d_gene: TRBD1; v_gene: TRBV12-3/TRBV12-4; abundance: NA; len: 12; j_gene: TRBJ1-5
CDR3aa: CASSLGRGSGETQYF; CDR3nt: TGTGCCAGCAGTTTAGGTCGCGGGAGTGGGGAGACCCAGTACTTC; d_gene: TRBD2; v_gene: TRBV27; abundance: NA; len: 15; j_gene: TRBJ2-5
CDR3aa: CASSLVARNYGYTF; CDR3nt: TGTGCCAGCAGCTTAGTTGCCAGGAACTATGGCTACACCTTC; d_gene: NA; v_gene: TRBV11-2; abundance: few; len: 14; j_gene: TRBJ1-2
CDR3aa: CASSYSSGDTEAFF; CDR3nt: TGTGCCAGCAGTTACTCATCAGGGGACACTGAAGCTTTCTTT; d_gene: NA; v_gene: TRBV6-6; abundance: once; len: 14; j_gene: TRBJ1-1
CDR3aa: CASSVTPSTELFF; CDR3nt: TGTGCCAGCAGCGTAACCCCGTCAACGGAACTGTTTTTT; d_gene: NA; v_gene: TRBV9; abundance: NA; len: 13; j_gene: TRBJ1-4
CDR3aa: CASSFRGPEAFF; CDR3nt: TGTGCCAGCAGCTTCAGGGGGCCTGAAGCTTTCTTT; d_gene: TRBD1; v_gene: TRBV7-9; abundance: NA; len: 12; j_gene: TRBJ1-1
CDR3aa: CASSPAQGFEQYF; CDR3nt: TGTGCCAGTAGTCCTGCCCAGGGCTTCGAGCAGTACTTC; d_gene: NA; v_gene: TRBV19; abundance: NA; len: 13; j_gene: TRBJ2-7
CDR3aa: CASSRDVGGQETQYF; CDR3nt: TGCGCCAGCAGCAGGGACGTGGGGGGCCAAGAGACCCAGTACTTC; d_gene: NA; v_gene: TRBV5-1; abundance: NA; len: 15; j_gene: TRBJ2-5
CDR3aa: CASSNSSSFKLSYEQYF; CDR3nt: TGTGCCAGCAGCAATTCGTCTAGCTTCAAACTATCCTACGAGCAGTACTTC; d_gene: NA; v_gene: TRBV21-1; abundance: NA; len: 17; j_gene: TRBJ2-7
CDR3aa: CASSIQTGAEAFF; CDR3nt: TGTGCCAGTAGTATCCAGACAGGCGCCGAAGCTTTCTTT; d_gene: NA; v_gene: TRBV19; abundance: NA; len: 13; j_gene: TRBJ1-1
CDR3aa: CASSRIYSQAHNEQFF; CDR3nt: TGCGCCAGCAGCCGAATCTACTCCCAGGCCCACAATGAGCAGTTCTTC; d_gene: NA; v_gene: TRBV4-3; abundance: NA; len: 16; j_gene: TRBJ2-1
CDR3aa: CASSLERGAYNEQFF; CDR3nt: TGTGCCAGCAGCTTAGAGCGGGGGGCCTACAATGAGCAGTTCTTC; d_gene: TRBD2; v_gene: TRBV7-2; abundance: NA; len: 15; j_gene: TRBJ2-1
CDR3aa: CSASTTLRGRSEQYF; CDR3nt: TGCAGTGCTAGTACGACCCTCAGGGGGCGAAGCGAGCAGTACTTC; d_gene: TRBD1; v_gene: TRBV20-1; abundance: once; len: 15; j_gene: TRBJ2-7
CDR3aa: CASSLVSGSCNNEQFF; CDR3nt: TGTGCCAGCAGCTTAGTAAGCGGGAGTTGTAATAATGAGCAGTTCTTC; d_gene: NA; v_gene: TRBV12-1; abundance: NA; len: 16; j_gene: TRBJ2-1
CDR3aa: CASSLDGRTSEKLFF; CDR3nt: TGTGCCAGCAGCCTGGATGGAAGGACAAGCGAAAAACTGTTTTTT; d_gene: NA; v_gene: TRBV7-9; abundance: NA; len: 15; j_gene: TRBJ1-4
CDR3aa: CASSSGQLNYEQYF; CDR3nt: TGTGCCAGCAGCTCCGGACAGCTAAACTACGAGCAGTACTTC; d_gene: NA; v_gene: TRBV7-9; abundance: NA; len: 14; j_gene: TRBJ2-7